The 4 T cell receptor beta chains in this list originate from one sample, sequenced in a study of radiotherapy plus CTLA-4 blockade in lung cancer. Profiling relied on immunoSEQ multiplex PCR, and the TCRdb table lists in-frame clones only, not all of them. The sample carries tens of thousands of clones, approximately 86% recorded once. The source material was peripheral blood, sampled from a patient treated with radiotherapy plus ipilimumab. All receptors derive from a human donor with non-small cell lung cancer that progressed on radiotherapy plus ipilimumab.

The chain uses TRBV6-6 and TRBJ1-5; no clear D. The CDR3 length is 14 residues. Germline-derived CDR1 and CDR2 are MNHNY and SVGAGI (reference sequence). The V end lost 6 bases, the J end lost 2 bases, and 11 bases lay between the germline ends. The CDR3 DNA follows: TGTGCCAGCAGCCCGTTAGGAGGCAATCAGCCCCAGCATTTT. Translated, it gives CASSPLGGNQPQHF.

V gene TRBV11-2 combines with J gene TRBJ2-2; possibly TRBD2 for D (6 bases). The germline gives CDR1 SGHAT, CDR2 FQNNGV. Between the trimmed V and J ends, which lost 5 bases and 0 bases, there was a span of 13 bases. CDR3 length equals 16 residues. CDR3 residues: CASSVNWGANTGELFF. In DNA form, the CDR3 reads TGTGCCAGCAGCGTAAATTGGGGGGCGAACACCGGGGAGCTGTTTTTT.

V gene TRBV5-1 combines with J gene TRBJ1-6; D perhaps matches TRBD1 (6 bases). The CDR3 totals 15 residues. V dropped 3 bases and J dropped 10 bases, with 17 bases sitting between them. Germline V gives CDR1 SGHRS, CDR2 YFSETQ. CDR3 nucleotide sequence: TGCGCCAGCAGCTGGGGGAATGACAGGTCCTCACCCCTCCACTTT. Its protein is CASSWGNDRSSPLHF.

V gene TRBV10-3 combines with J gene TRBJ2-1; 9 bases are shared with TRBD1. Germline CDR1 and CDR2: ENHRY and SYGVKD. There are 13 residues in the CDR3. The junction had 3 bases not matched to a gene; V was cut back by 3 bases and J by 9 bases. DNA for the CDR3: TGTGCCATCAGTGACCCGACAGGGGGTGAGCAGTTCTTC. Protein: CAISDPTGGEQFF.